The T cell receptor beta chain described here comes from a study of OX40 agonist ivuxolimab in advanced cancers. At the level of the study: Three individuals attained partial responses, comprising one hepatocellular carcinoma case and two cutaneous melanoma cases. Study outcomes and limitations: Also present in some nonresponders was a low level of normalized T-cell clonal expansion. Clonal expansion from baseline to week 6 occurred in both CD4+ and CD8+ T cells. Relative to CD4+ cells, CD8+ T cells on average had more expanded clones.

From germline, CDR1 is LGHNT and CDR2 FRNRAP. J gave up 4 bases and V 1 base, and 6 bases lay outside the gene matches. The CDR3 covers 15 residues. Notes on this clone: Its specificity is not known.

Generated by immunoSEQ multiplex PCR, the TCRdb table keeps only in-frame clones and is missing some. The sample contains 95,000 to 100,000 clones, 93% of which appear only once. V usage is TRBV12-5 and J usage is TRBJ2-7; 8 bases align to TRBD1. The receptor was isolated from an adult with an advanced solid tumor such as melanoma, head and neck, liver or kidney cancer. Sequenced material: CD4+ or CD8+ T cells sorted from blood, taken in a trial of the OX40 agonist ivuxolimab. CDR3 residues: CASGLGGTGRYEQYV. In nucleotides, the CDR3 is TGTGCTAGTGGTTTGGGGGGGACAGGAAGGTACGAGCAGTACGTC.